This T cell receptor beta chain comes out of a study of CD4+ T cells in melanoma. Broader study findings: A reported correlation linked neoantigen-specific CD4+ T cells to CD8+, macrophage and B cell function.

About this clone: The antigen is not known.

Profiled with immunoSEQ multiplex PCR; TCRdb holds only in-frame clones, not every one. The sample has tens of thousands of clones, around 80% seen once. Trimming stripped 5 bases from V and 10 bases from J, with 15 bases between. CDR1 and CDR2 (germline): SGHRS, YFSETQ. The CDR3 consists of 12 residues. The chain links TRBV5-1 to TRBJ1-1; D might be TRBD1 (6 bases). This TCR was sampled from a human donor with melanoma. The CDR3: CASRDLQGSAFF. In DNA, the CDR3 is TGCGCCAGCAGGGACCTACAGGGATCAGCTTTCTTT.